This T cell receptor beta chain was sequenced in a study of shared clonotypes between healthy human individuals. Investigators divided CD4+ cells into CD45RA+ naive and CD45RA-negative memory subsets. About this clone: Its antigen remains unidentified.

The DNA input per sorted-subset replicate PCR was about 190 ng, corresponding to some 27,000 T cell genomes. This table comes from immunoSEQ multiplex PCR, and its TCRdb copy is limited to in-frame clones, with some not included. The sample holds approximately 2,300,000 clones, 80% to 95% seen once. Findings of the study overall: Generation of non-shared clonotypes was less probable than generation of clonotypes shared by all four donors.

Germline CDR1 is MRHNA and CDR2 is SNTAGT. CDR3 length: 17 residues. V lost 3 bases, J lost 4 bases, and 10 bases stayed unmatched. The chain is built from TRBV6-4 and TRBJ2-2, with 8 bases matching TRBD1. The sequencing sample was made of naive CD4+ T cells from PBMCs. Subset of the sample: CD45RA+ positively selected. This clonotype originated in a man aged 18 to 30 in good health. Some clones in this sample may be carry-over from other donors' samples. The CDR3 sequence is CASSERFLQGVTGELFF. CDR3 sequence (DNA): TGTGCCAGCAGTGAACGGTTCCTACAGGGGGTCACCGGGGAGCTGTTTTTT.